Listed below are T cell receptor beta chains from one sample, sequenced in a study of T cell responses to AZD1222 COVID-19 vaccine. TCRdb's table, derived via immunoSEQ multiplex PCR, lists solely in-frame clones and lacks some. Found here are approximately 150,000 clones, roughly 93% of them singletons; the top ten hold roughly 10%. The source material was peripheral blood, sampled 28 days after the second AZD1222 dose. All receptors come from an adult who received the AZD1222 COVID-19 vaccine. Each CDR3 is given with its conserved first and last residue. Fields, in order: J gene, clone size, V gene, CDR3 protein. Rows give clone size only sometimes, using once, few, many, or a class for an expanded clone.

j_call: TRBJ1-2; clone_size: .; v_call: TRBV27; cdr3_aa: CASSYSGYGYTF
j_call: TRBJ1-1; clone_size: once; v_call: TRBV12-3/TRBV12-4; cdr3_aa: CASSQTGNTEAFF
j_call: TRBJ1-1; clone_size: .; v_call: TRBV6-4; cdr3_aa: CASSETGQGEAFF
j_call: TRBJ2-3; clone_size: .; v_call: TRBV24-1; cdr3_aa: CATSDSRQGFADTQYF
j_call: TRBJ1-5; clone_size: .; v_call: TRBV7-2; cdr3_aa: CASSLTGSQPQHF
j_call: TRBJ1-4; clone_size: .; v_call: TRBV19; cdr3_aa: CASSPTTQADNEKLFF
j_call: TRBJ1-5; clone_size: .; v_call: TRBV4-1; cdr3_aa: CASSQSPGGFDQPQHF
j_call: TRBJ1-2; clone_size: .; v_call: TRBV25-1; cdr3_aa: CASRYGYTF
j_call: TRBJ2-7; clone_size: .; v_call: TRBV6-4; cdr3_aa: CASSEGTSGSRYEQYF
j_call: TRBJ2-1; clone_size: .; v_call: TRBV3-1/TRBV3-2; cdr3_aa: CASSQATSGGAIEQFF
j_call: TRBJ1-2; clone_size: .; v_call: TRBV5-1; cdr3_aa: CASSLEGQANYGYTF
j_call: TRBJ1-2; clone_size: .; v_call: TRBV10-3; cdr3_aa: CAISESFAADLLYGYTF
j_call: TRBJ1-3; clone_size: .; v_call: TRBV4-3; cdr3_aa: CASSQDLRGNTIYF
j_call: TRBJ1-3; clone_size: .; v_call: TRBV12-3/TRBV12-4; cdr3_aa: CASSLGGNTIYF
j_call: TRBJ1-5; clone_size: .; v_call: TRBV7-8; cdr3_aa: CASSSYRGRGNQPQHF
j_call: TRBJ1-2; clone_size: .; v_call: TRBV5-1; cdr3_aa: CASSLARQSYGYTF
j_call: TRBJ1-1; clone_size: once; v_call: TRBV18; cdr3_aa: CASSRQGAEAFF
j_call: TRBJ1-1; clone_size: .; v_call: TRBV5-4; cdr3_aa: CASSTGTANTEAFF
j_call: TRBJ1-5; clone_size: .; v_call: TRBV6-6; cdr3_aa: CASSQRRGRSNQPQHF
j_call: TRBJ2-1; clone_size: .; v_call: TRBV7-6; cdr3_aa: CASSSSGSSHNEQFF
j_call: TRBJ2-7; clone_size: .; v_call: TRBV7-2; cdr3_aa: CASSSSRTGWEQYF
j_call: TRBJ1-3; clone_size: .; v_call: TRBV11-2; cdr3_aa: CASSRDRGSGNTIYF
j_call: TRBJ1-5; clone_size: .; v_call: TRBV2; cdr3_aa: CASSPLQGAINQPQHF
j_call: TRBJ1-4; clone_size: .; v_call: TRBV6-5; cdr3_aa: CASSLQGTNEKLFF
j_call: TRBJ2-2; clone_size: .; v_call: TRBV5-4; cdr3_aa: CASSARAVDGELFF
j_call: TRBJ1-1; clone_size: .; v_call: TRBV3-1/TRBV3-2; cdr3_aa: CASSPEGQNEAFF
j_call: TRBJ1-6; clone_size: once; v_call: TRBV30; cdr3_aa: CAFSGPYMESPLHF
j_call: TRBJ2-1; clone_size: .; v_call: TRBV27; cdr3_aa: CASKSRDRGYNEQFF
j_call: TRBJ1-2; clone_size: once; v_call: TRBV6-5; cdr3_aa: CASSYRQGNNYGYTF
j_call: TRBJ2-1; clone_size: .; v_call: TRBV11-3; cdr3_aa: CASSFGAEGEQFF
j_call: TRBJ2-7; clone_size: many; v_call: TRBV18; cdr3_aa: CASSRLEGGYEQYF
j_call: TRBJ1-1; clone_size: .; v_call: TRBV30; cdr3_aa: CAWGTGLMNTEAFF
j_call: TRBJ2-7; clone_size: .; v_call: TRBV11-1; cdr3_aa: CASSLVGSAYEQYF
j_call: TRBJ2-1; clone_size: .; v_call: TRBV7-8; cdr3_aa: CASSRGTDNEQFF
j_call: TRBJ1-4; clone_size: .; v_call: TRBV19; cdr3_aa: CASSISRRGQGNEKLFF
j_call: TRBJ1-1; clone_size: .; v_call: TRBV19; cdr3_aa: CASRTNTEAFF
j_call: TRBJ2-5; clone_size: .; v_call: TRBV25-1; cdr3_aa: CASSEKGAGQETQYF
j_call: TRBJ2-7; clone_size: .; v_call: TRBV5-6; cdr3_aa: CASSLGASAFREQYF
j_call: TRBJ1-3; clone_size: .; v_call: TRBV6-5; cdr3_aa: CASSYYRGNTIYF
j_call: TRBJ1-1; clone_size: .; v_call: TRBV27; cdr3_aa: CASGKTLGGARTEAFF
j_call: TRBJ1-2; clone_size: .; v_call: TRBV19; cdr3_aa: CASSSDRGRGYTF
j_call: TRBJ1-2; clone_size: .; v_call: TRBV6-5; cdr3_aa: CASSPSVWPRGYTF
j_call: TRBJ2-7; clone_size: .; v_call: TRBV3-1/TRBV3-2; cdr3_aa: CASSQDVATSGRRYF
j_call: TRBJ2-5; clone_size: .; v_call: TRBV3-1/TRBV3-2; cdr3_aa: CASSLQPTMTQYF
j_call: TRBJ1-1; clone_size: .; v_call: TRBV12-3/TRBV12-4; cdr3_aa: CASSLKGRSEAFF